Following are 10 T cell receptor beta chains from one sample sequenced in a study of T-cell memory formation after mild COVID-19. TCRdb re-called the 5' RACE reads through MiXCR, storing one row per CDR3 protein. The data hold about 350,000 distinct CDR3 sequences, with roughly an eighth observed a single time. Sequences were obtained from PBMCs or a T cell subset sorted from them (not recorded which). The receptors were gathered from a man aged 18-30 years who had mild COVID-19 (a few samples of this study predate the infection). Cell type and time point are not known.

The V call is TRBV3-2, the J call TRBJ1-1. TRBV3-2 is tagged as a pseudogene. CDR3 length: 24 amino acids. DNA of the CDR3: TGTGCCAGCAGCCAAGATCGCAGGGAAGTGTACGGAGCGGAAGGGGGTTACCTGAACACTGAAGCTTTCTTT. This gives the protein CASSQDRREVYGAEGGYLNTEAFF.

The chain has TRBV2 and TRBJ2-1; 9 positions match TRBD1. After removal of 6 bases from V and 0 bases from J, the junction contained 6 bases not matched to a gene. The CDR3 loop spans 16 amino acids. Germline CDR1 and CDR2: SNHLY and FYNNEI. CDR3 sequence (DNA): TGTGCCAGCAGGGCAACAGGGGGCGCCTCCTACAATGAGCAGTTCTTC. This translates into CASRATGGASYNEQFF.

The chain employs TRBV7-6 and TRBJ1-2; D might be TRBD1 (6 bases). Germline CDR1 and CDR2: SGHVS and FNYEAQ. Between the trimmed V and J ends, which lost 5 bases and 3 bases, there was a span of 13 bases. The CDR3 covers 14 residues. The DNA for the CDR3 is TGTGCCAGCAGCCCGACCGACAGGTACTATGGCTACACCTTC. Its protein is CASSPTDRYYGYTF.

The chain carries TRBV7-3 and TRBJ1-1, with 8 bases fitting TRBD1. V trimming: 5 bases; J trimming: 8 bases; junction bases outside the gene matches: 7. CDR1 is SGHTA, CDR2 FQGTGA, per germline. This CDR3 comprises 13 residues. DNA of the CDR3: TGTGCCAGCAGCCCCCAGACAGGGGTAGAAGCTTTCTTT. Protein: CASSPQTGVEAFF.

This clonotype was seen more than once but under ten times. V gene TRBV7-6 combines with J gene TRBJ2-7; D unresolved. CDR3 length: 15 residues. Germline V CDR1 and CDR2: SGHVS, FNYEAQ. The V and J ends lost 5 bases and 1 base respectively, with 15 bases between them. In DNA form, the CDR3 reads TGTGCCAGCAGCCCACTGGCGGCTCCTTCCTACGAGCAGTACTTC. It encodes CASSPLAAPSYEQYF.

The chain uses TRBV11-1 and TRBJ2-1; the D call may be TRBD1 or TRBD2 (6 bases each). Looked up from germline, CDR1 is SGHAT and CDR2 is FQDESV (reference sequence). The CDR3 covers 16 residues. Trimming pared 3 bases from V and 8 bases from J, leaving 20 bases between. The CDR3 spells CASSLVRGPQGDEQFF. For the CDR3, the DNA is TGTGCCAGCAGCTTGGTTCGGGGGCCCCAGGGCGATGAGCAGTTCTTC.

This clonotype turned up a few times. This chain links TRBV6-5 with TRBJ1-5, with D perhaps TRBD1 (5 bases). Germline V gene lookup returns CDR1 MNHEY and CDR2 SVGAGI. Trimming took off 4 bases at V and 10 bases at J, with 14 bases between the two ends. The CDR3 is 13 amino acids. CDR3 loop: CASSWVDGGPQHF. CDR3 coding DNA: TGTGCCAGCAGTTGGGTCGACGGGGGACCCCAGCATTTT.

This clonotype was seen a few times. J is TRBJ1-1 and V is TRBV18; no clear D. V shed 3 bases and J shed 6 bases, with 17 bases lying between them. The CDR3 length is 15 residues. Per the germline V gene, CDR1 is KGHSH and CDR2 is LQKENI. The CDR3 is CASSPGLDAGAEAFF. CDR3 nucleotides: TGTGCCAGCTCACCCGGTCTTGACGCCGGGGCTGAAGCTTTCTTT.

This clonotype was detected a few times. The chain uses TRBV7-6 and TRBJ1-5; perhaps TRBD1 as D (5 bases). Trimming pared 1 base from V and 6 bases from J, leaving 13 bases between. This CDR3 spans 15 amino acids. The V gene's germline CDR1 is SGHVS and CDR2 FNYEAQ. CDR3 DNA: TGTGCCAGCAGCTTAGGAACAGGCCCTTTTCAGCCCCAGCATTTT. Its translation is CASSLGTGPFQPQHF.

This clonotype was seen a few times. This chain joins TRBV29-1 and TRBJ1-4, with no clear D. This CDR3 contains 14 residues. Trimming took off 6 bases at V and 0 bases at J, with 11 bases between the two ends. Germline V CDR1 and CDR2: SQVTM, ANQGSEA. Written as DNA, the CDR3 is TGCAGCGTGGCCCCAGAGGCAACTAATGAAAAACTGTTTTTT. It codes for CSVAPEATNEKLFF.